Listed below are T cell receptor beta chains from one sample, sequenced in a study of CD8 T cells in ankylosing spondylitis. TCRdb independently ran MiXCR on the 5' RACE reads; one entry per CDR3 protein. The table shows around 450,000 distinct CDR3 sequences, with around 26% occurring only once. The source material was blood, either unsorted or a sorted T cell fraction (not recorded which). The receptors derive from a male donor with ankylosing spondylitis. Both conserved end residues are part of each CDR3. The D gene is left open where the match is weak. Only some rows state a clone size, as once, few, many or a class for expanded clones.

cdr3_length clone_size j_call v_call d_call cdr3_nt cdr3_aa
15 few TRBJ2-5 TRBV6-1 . TGTGCCAGCAGACTCAGGGGCGCTGGGGCAGAGACCCAGTACTTC CASRLRGAGAETQYF
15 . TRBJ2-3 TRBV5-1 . TGCGCCAGCAGATTCCGTGGGGTGAGCACAGATACGCAGTATTTT CASRFRGVSTDTQYF
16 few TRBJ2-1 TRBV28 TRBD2 TGTGCCAGCAGTGAGATAGCGGGCCACTCCTACAATGAGCAGTTCTTC CASSEIAGHSYNEQFF
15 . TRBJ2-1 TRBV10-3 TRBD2 TGTGCCATCAGTAATTCTAGCGGGAGATGGGCAGAAGGGTTCTTC CAISNSSGRWAEGFF
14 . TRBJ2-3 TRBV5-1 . TGCGCCAGCAGCATCGGGACAAACACAGATACGCAGTATTTT CASSIGTNTDTQYF
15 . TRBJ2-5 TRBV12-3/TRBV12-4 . TGTGCCAGCAGTTTAGGAAGGTTGCTGGCAGAGACCCAGTACTTC CASSLGRLLAETQYF
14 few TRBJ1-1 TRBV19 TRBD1 TGTGCCAGTAGTACGAGACAGGGTGCCACTGAAGCTTTCTTT CASSTRQGATEAFF
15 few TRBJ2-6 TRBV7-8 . TGTGCCAGCAGCTTGAGTTTTACTGGGGCCAACGTCCTGACTTTC CASSLSFTGANVLTF
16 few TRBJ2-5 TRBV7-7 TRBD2 TGTGCCAGCAGCTTATTGATAGCGGGAGGCCAAGAGACCCAGTACTTC CASSLLIAGGQETQYF
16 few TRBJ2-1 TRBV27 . TGTGCCAGCAGTCGGGCTTGGCGGGGACCGTACAATGAGCAGTTCTTC CASSRAWRGPYNEQFF
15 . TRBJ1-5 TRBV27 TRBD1 TGTGCCAGCAGTAAACAGGGGGCGCACCGGCAGCCCCAGCATTTT CASSKQGAHRQPQHF
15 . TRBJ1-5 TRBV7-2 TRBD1 TGTGCCAGCAGCATCGGACAGGGCCCTTTATCAGCCCAGCATTTT CASSIGQGPLSAQHF
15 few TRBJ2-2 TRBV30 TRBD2 TGTGCCTGGCGGACTAGCGGGAGTAACACCGGGGAGCTGTTTTTT CAWRTSGSNTGELFF
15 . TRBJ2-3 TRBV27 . TGTGCCAGCAGTTTATCCGGGGACAAGGGTTTCTCGCAGTATTTT CASSLSGDKGFSQYF
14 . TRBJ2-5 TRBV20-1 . TGCAGTGCTAGAGACACGGGAGACGAGGAGACCCAGTACTTC CSARDTGDEETQYF
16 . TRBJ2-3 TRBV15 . TGTGCCACCAGCAGAGATCTAAGGACATACACAGATACGCAGTATTTT CATSRDLRTYTDTQYF
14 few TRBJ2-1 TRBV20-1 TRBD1 TGCAGTGCCCCCCGGGGACAGGGTGGGAATGAGCAGTTCTTC CSAPRGQGGNEQFF
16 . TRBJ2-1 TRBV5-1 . TGCGCCAGCAGCTTGGCAGAAGATTGGGAATACAATGAGCAGTTCTTC CASSLAEDWEYNEQFF
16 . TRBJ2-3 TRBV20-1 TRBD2 TGCAGTGCTAGAGTTCGGCGGGAGGGCCTAACAGATACGCAGTATTTT CSARVRREGLTDTQYF
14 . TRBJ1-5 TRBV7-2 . TGTGCCAGCAGCTTAGCGCTAGGATACCAGCCCCAGCATTTT CASSLALGYQPQHF
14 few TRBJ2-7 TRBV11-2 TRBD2 TGTGCCAGCAGCTTATTGCGGGGGGTCAGCGAGCAGTACTTC CASSLLRGVSEQYF
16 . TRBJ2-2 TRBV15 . TGTGCCACCAGCAGAGATCTGAACAGAAACACCGGGGAGCTGTTTTTT CATSRDLNRNTGELFF
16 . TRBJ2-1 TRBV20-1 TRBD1 TGCAGTGCTAGACCAATCACCGGGACAGTGTACAATGAGCAGTTCTTC CSARPITGTVYNEQFF
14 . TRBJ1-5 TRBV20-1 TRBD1 TGCAGTGCAGCCTGGGGACAGGACAATCAGCCCCAGCATTTT CSAAWGQDNQPQHF
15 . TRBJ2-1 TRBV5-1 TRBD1 TGCGCCAGCAGCTTCAGACAGGGGGGGGGCAATGAGCAGTTCTTC CASSFRQGGGNEQFF
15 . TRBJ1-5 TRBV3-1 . TGTGCCAGCAGCCTAGACCAGGGAAGAGGGCAGCCCCAGCATTTT CASSLDQGRGQPQHF
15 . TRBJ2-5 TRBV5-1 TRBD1 TGCGCCAGCAGCTTGCGACAGGGGATTTCAGAGACCCAGTACTTC CASSLRQGISETQYF
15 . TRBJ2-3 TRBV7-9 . TGTGCCAGCAGCGGGGGAAAGTCTGGCACAGATACGCAGTATTTT CASSGGKSGTDTQYF
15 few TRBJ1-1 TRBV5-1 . TGCGCCAGCAGCTACAGGGAGAAGGGCCCCACTGAAGCTTTCTTT CASSYREKGPTEAFF
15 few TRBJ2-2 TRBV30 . TGTGCCTGGAGTGCCCTAGCACTGGTCACCGGGGAGCTGTTTTTT CAWSALALVTGELFF
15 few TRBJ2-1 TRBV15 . TGTGCCACCAGCAGAGATCGGGGCAGTTACAATGAGCAGTTCTTC CATSRDRGSYNEQFF
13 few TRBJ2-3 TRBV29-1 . TGCAGCGTCGCGGGGGCGACGGCGGATACGCAGTATTTT CSVAGATADTQYF
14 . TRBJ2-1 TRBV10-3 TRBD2 TGTGCCTTCAAGCGGGAGTTAGGGGACAATGAGCAGTTCTTC CAFKRELGDNEQFF
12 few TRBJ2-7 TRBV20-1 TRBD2 TGCAGTGCTGGGTCGACTAGCGACGAGCAGTACTTC CSAGSTSDEQYF
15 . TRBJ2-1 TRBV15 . TGTGCCACCAGCAGCGGCTCCTTCCTTTACAATGAGCAGTTCTTC CATSSGSFLYNEQFF
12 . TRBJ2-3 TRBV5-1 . TGCGCCAGCAGCTTGAATTCAGATACGCAGTATTTT CASSLNSDTQYF
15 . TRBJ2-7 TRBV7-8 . TGTGCCAGCAGCCCCACGATGAGCCTCTCCTACGAGCAGTACTTC CASSPTMSLSYEQYF
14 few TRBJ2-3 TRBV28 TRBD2 TGTGCCAGCGAATCCAGCGGGAGAACAGATACGCAGTATTTT CASESSGRTDTQYF
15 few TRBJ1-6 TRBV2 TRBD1 TGTGCCAGCAGTGAAAGACAGGGGGTCGGTTCACCCCTCCACTTT CASSERQGVGSPLHF
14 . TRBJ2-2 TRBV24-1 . TGTGCCACCAGTGATGGGATGACGGGCGGGGAGCTGTTTTTT CATSDGMTGGELFF
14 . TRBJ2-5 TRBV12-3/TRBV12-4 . TGTGCCAGCAGTTTATCCGTAGTCCAAGAGACCCAGTACTTC CASSLSVVQETQYF
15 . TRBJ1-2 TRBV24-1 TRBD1 TGTGCCACCAGTGATCCTGGACAGGGCCGCTTCGACTACACCTTC CATSDPGQGRFDYTF
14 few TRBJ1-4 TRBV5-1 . TGCGCCAGCAGCTTTTCCGGGGTTGATGAAAAACTGTTTTTT CASSFSGVDEKLFF
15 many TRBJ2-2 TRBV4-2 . TGTGCCAGCAGCCAAGCCGGGGTGAACACCGGGGAGCTGTTTTTT CASSQAGVNTGELFF
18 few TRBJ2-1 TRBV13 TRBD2 TGTGCCAGCAGCTCCTCAAGAGCGGGAGGCCTCTTGAATAGTGAGCAGTTCTTC CASSSSRAGGLLNSEQFF
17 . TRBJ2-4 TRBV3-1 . TGTGCCAGCAGCCAAGCAATCCGGGGGACTGGGGAGGACATTCAGTACTTC CASSQAIRGTGEDIQYF
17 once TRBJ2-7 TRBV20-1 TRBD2 TGCAGTGCTACACTAGCGGGAGGGCCTAATGAGGTCGCCGAGCAGTACTTC CSATLAGGPNEVAEQYF